The 21 T cell receptor beta chains below were found in one sample sequenced in a study of response to subunit inactivated influenza vaccine. MiXCR was run by TCRdb on the RT-PCR reads, yielding one entry per CDR3 protein. This sample yields around 520,000 distinct CDR3 sequences, of which 12% are seen a single time; 10% belongs to the top ten. The input for sequencing was PBMCs from blood, taken on the day of vaccination. Source of these receptors: a man aged 45 to 65 who received an inactivated influenza vaccine.

This clonotype was detected only a few times. This chain links TRBV7-9 with TRBJ2-2, with 7 bases matching TRBD1. Per the germline V gene, CDR1 is SEHNR and CDR2 is FQNEAQ (reference sequence). J gave up 2 bases and V 5 bases, and 8 bases lay outside the gene matches. The CDR3 is made up of 16 amino acids. The CDR3 protein is CASSHQGTANTGELFF. For the CDR3, the DNA is TGTGCCAGCAGCCACCAAGGGACAGCTAACACCGGGGAGCTGTTTTTT.

The chain links TRBV20-1 to TRBJ1-1; possible D gene TRBD1, 5 bases. The CDR3 covers 12 residues. The ends were cut back, 6 bases at V and 4 bases at J, with 12 bases in the middle. CDR1 and CDR2 (germline): DFQATT, SNEGSKA (reference sequence). In DNA form, the CDR3 reads TGCAGTGCCCCAGACAGTTTCACTGAAGCTTTCTTT. Encoded protein: CSAPDSFTEAFF.

This clonotype was recorded a few times. The genes are TRBV7-2 and TRBJ1-3; TRBD1 agrees at 7 bases. Losses at the gene ends were 4 bases for V and 4 bases for J; bases not matched to a gene: 4. The length of the CDR3 is 14 residues. Germline CDR1 reads SGHTA; CDR2 reads FQGNSA. CDR3 DNA sequence: TGTGCCAGCAGCTCACCACAGGGGGGAAACACCATATATTTT. Translation: CASSSPQGGNTIYF.

A few counts support this clonotype. The chain carries TRBV2 and TRBJ2-1; 9 bases are a match to TRBD1. CDR1 SNHLY and CDR2 FYNNEI come from the germline V gene. Trimming removed 5 bases from V and 16 bases from J; junction bases left unmatched: 6. This CDR3 is built from 11 residues. CDR3 coding DNA: TGTGCCAGCAGTTGGACAGGGGAGGGTTTCTTC. Its translation: CASSWTGEGFF.

V usage is TRBV27 and J usage is TRBJ2-5; D is uncertain. Trimming removed 5 bases from V and 5 bases from J, with 12 bases in between. In germline, CDR1 is MNHEY, CDR2 SMNVEV (reference sequence). The CDR3 sequence is 13 residues long. CDR3 bases: TGTGCCAGCAGTCTCAATCCCATGGAGACCCAGTACTTC. It is translated as CASSLNPMETQYF.

The chain combines TRBV5-6 with TRBJ1-2, with TRBD1 as a possible D gene (5 bases). Germline CDR1 SGHDT, CDR2 YYEEEE. There are 14 residues in the CDR3. Trimming stripped 4 bases from V and 4 bases from J, with 14 bases between. CDR3 sequence: CASSPYGALYGYTF. CDR3 DNA: TGTGCCAGCAGCCCCTACGGGGCCCTCTATGGCTACACCTTC. Looking up the rest from reference TRBV5-6 and TRBJ1-2 gives the full variable domain: DAGVTQSPTHLIKTRGQQVTLRCSPKSGHDTVSWYQQALGQGPQFIFQYYEEEERQRGNFPDRFSGHQFPNYSSELNVNALLLGDSALYLCASSPYGALYGYTFGSGTRLTVV.

This clonotype has only a few counts. The rearrangement joins TRBV6-1 to TRBJ2-1, with 9 bases aligning to TRBD2. The J segment lost 4 bases and the V segment lost 4 bases, leaving 5 bases of the junction unmatched. The V gene's germline CDR1 is MNHNS and CDR2 SASEGT. The CDR3 sequence is 15 residues long. The CDR3 region is CASSGGTSKYNEQFF. CDR3 DNA sequence: TGTGCCAGCAGTGGCGGGACTAGCAAATACAATGAGCAGTTCTTC.

CDR3 sequence: CASRSGTGRGTEAFF. The CDR3 coding sequence is TGTGCCAGCAGGTCCGGGACAGGGAGAGGCACTGAAGCTTTCTTT. This chain connects TRBV2 to TRBJ1-1, with TRBD1 matching over 9 bases. Unmatched junction bases numbered 9, after V lost 6 bases and J lost 4 bases. The CDR3 length is 15 residues. The germline gives CDR1 SNHLY, CDR2 FYNNEI.

This clonotype was detected ten times or more. The chain combines TRBV11-2 with TRBJ2-7; D is undetermined. With 2 bases removed from V and 0 bases from J, the gap between germline ends came to 8 bases. Germline lookup yields CDR1 SGHAT and CDR2 FQNNGV. The CDR3 sequence is 14 residues long. This chain's CDR3 is CASSLSSSSYEQYF. The CDR3 bases are TGTGCCAGCAGCTTATCCAGCAGCTCCTACGAGCAGTACTTC.

The gene calls are TRBV4-3 and TRBJ2-2; possibly TRBD1 for D (6 bases). The CDR3 is 15 amino acids. Germline lookup yields CDR1 LGHNA and CDR2 YSLEER. V lost 6 bases and J lost 6, with 17 bases in between. The CDR3 DNA is TGCGCCAGCAGTAGTTCAGGGGAGATCGCCGGGGAGCTGTTTTTT. Translated: CASSSSGEIAGELFF.

In its sample, this clonotype was seen a few times. J is TRBJ2-5 and V is TRBV27, with no clear D. CDR1 and CDR2 (germline): MNHEY, SMNVEV (reference sequence). CDR3 length: 14 amino acids. Trimming took off 6 bases at V and 7 bases at J, with 18 bases between the two ends. The DNA for the CDR3 is TGTGCCAGCAGATCCCATAGCCTAGTGTTGACCCAGTACTTC. This sequence encodes CASRSHSLVLTQYF.

The CDR3 region is CASSYTQGVNNEQFF. DNA of the CDR3: TGTGCCAGCAGTTACACACAGGGAGTTAACAATGAGCAGTTCTTC. The V gene is TRBV6-5, the J gene TRBJ2-1; D possibly corresponds to TRBD1 (6 bases). Germline CDR1 is MNHEY and CDR2 is SVGAGI. The length of the CDR3 is 15 residues. V shed 2 bases and J shed 5 bases, with 13 bases lying between them.

The chain recombines TRBV20-1 with TRBJ2-1; TRBD1 matches at 11 bases. The CDR3 runs 15 residues. The trim removed 3 bases at V and 8 bases at J, leaving 9 bases unmatched. CDR1 is DFQATT and CDR2 is SNEGSKA in the germline V gene (reference sequence). CDR3 sequence (DNA): TGCAGTGCTAGGGCGGGACAGGGGGTTGTCGATGAGCAGTTCTTC. Amino acid sequence: CSARAGQGVVDEQFF.

This clonotype has just one count. This chain joins TRBV20-1 and TRBJ2-3; 9 bases agree with TRBD2. This CDR3 has 15 amino acids. Unmatched junction bases numbered 9, after V lost 3 bases and J lost 5 bases. Germline assignment: CDR1 DFQATT and CDR2 SNEGSKA (reference sequence). The CDR3: CSARDSGGALDTQYF. The CDR3 DNA reads as TGCAGTGCTAGGGATAGCGGGGGTGCCTTAGATACGCAGTATTTT.

The chain recombines TRBV11-1 with TRBJ2-1; 8 nucleotides match TRBD2. Germline CDR1 reads SGHAT; CDR2 reads FQDESV (reference sequence). Trimming cost V 5 bases and J 3 bases; bases outside gene matches: 9. The CDR3 runs 16 residues. The CDR3 spells CASSPSGTRYYNEQFF. DNA for the CDR3: TGTGCCAGCAGCCCATCCGGGACTAGATACTACAATGAGCAGTTCTTC.

This clonotype was detected only a few times. This chain joins TRBV7-2 and TRBJ2-1, with D possibly being TRBD1 (6 bases). V was shortened by 6 bases and J by 4 bases, with 16 bases between the two germline ends. The CDR3 has 15 residues. CDR1 is SGHTA, CDR2 FQGNSA, per germline. CDR3 coding DNA: TGTGCCAGCAGAATCGGGACACCGGCTTACAATGAGCAGTTCTTC. This sequence encodes CASRIGTPAYNEQFF.

At least ten counts were recorded for this clonotype. The chain joins TRBV29-1 to TRBJ2-1, with 7 bases aligning to TRBD1. This CDR3 is 14 amino acids long. V lost 4 bases to trimming and J lost 0 bases; unmatched junction nucleotides: 3. Germline V gives CDR1 SQVTM, CDR2 ANQGSEA. CDR3 sequence: CSVGGQSSYNEQFF. CDR3 coding DNA: TGCAGCGTTGGGGGACAGAGCTCCTACAATGAGCAGTTCTTC.

This clonotype has a handful of counts. The chain joins TRBV27 to TRBJ2-3; D is ambiguous. Trimming cost V 6 bases and J 2 bases, with 12 bases left between them. The CDR3 is 14 amino acids. Germline-derived CDR1 and CDR2 are MNHEY and SMNVEV (reference sequence). CDR3 protein: CASRLVGDTDTQYF. The CDR3 nucleotides are TGTGCCAGCAGGCTAGTTGGGGACACAGATACGCAGTATTTT.

V gene TRBV28 combines with J gene TRBJ1-1, with TRBD1 matching over 7 bases. V trimming: 2 bases; J trimming: 4 bases; junction bases outside the gene matches: 4. This CDR3 contains 14 residues. The germline V gene encodes CDR1 MDHEN and CDR2 SYDVKM. As DNA, the CDR3 is TGTGCCAGCAGTTTACCAGGGGGAATCACTGAAGCTTTCTTT. It codes for CASSLPGGITEAFF. The whole variable domain, remainder taken from reference TRBV28 and TRBJ1-1, is DVKVTQSSRYLVKRTGEKVFLECVQDMDHENMFWYRQDPGLGLRLIYFSYDVKMKEKGDIPEGYSVSREKKERFSLILESASTNQTSMYLCASSLPGGITEAFFGQGTRLTVV.

This clonotype turned up a few times. This rearrangement joins TRBV20-1 to TRBJ1-2; 9 bases are a match to TRBD1. CDR3 length equals 13 residues. V was clipped by 5 bases and J by 5 bases; unmatched bases: 6. Germline CDR1 reads DFQATT; CDR2 reads SNEGSKA (reference sequence). This CDR3 is CSARGQGLYGYTF. The CDR3 bases are TGCAGTGCTCGGGGACAGGGTCTATATGGCTACACCTTC.

This clonotype was recorded a few times. This sequence joins TRBV6-6 and TRBJ2-1; D is uncertain. This CDR3 is 11 amino acids long. The V gene's germline CDR1 is MNHNY and CDR2 SVGAGI (reference sequence). V was shortened by 5 bases and J by 5 bases, with 4 bases between the two germline ends. CDR3 bases: TGTGCCAGCAGTCATAACAATGAGCAGTTCTTC. Protein: CASSHNNEQFF.